One sample yielded the 26 T cell receptor beta chains listed below, sequenced in a study of neurological immune-mediated disorders. Each CDR3 protein is one row after TCRdb ran MiXCR on the 5' RACE reads. The sample has 50,000 to 85,000 distinct CDR3 sequences, approximately 5.2% seen once. The specimen sequenced was PBMCs. The receptors were gathered from a woman in her 30s with multiple sclerosis.

This clonotype was detected many times. The V gene is TRBV13, the J gene TRBJ2-1; TRBD2 aligns across 8 bases. This CDR3 contains 15 residues. The V and J ends lost 5 bases and 4 bases, in that order; junction bases with no gene match: 7. Germline CDR1 is PRHDT and CDR2 is FYEKMQ (reference sequence). The CDR3 DNA follows: TGTGCCAGCAGCCCCCCCCAGCGGGGGTACAATGAGCAGTTCTTC. Translating gives CASSPPQRGYNEQFF.

This clonotype was recorded at least ten times. This chain joins TRBV20-1 and TRBJ2-1, with D perhaps TRBD2 (6 bases). Germline V CDR1 and CDR2: DFQATT, SNEGSKA (reference sequence). V was pared by 2 bases and J by 1 base, with 9 bases between. This CDR3 spans 14 amino acids. The CDR3 loop reads CSARPGLSYNEQFF. The CDR3 bases are TGCAGTGCTAGACCGGGACTTTCCTACAATGAGCAGTTCTTC.

This clonotype was seen at least ten times. CDR3 sequence reads: CASSSRLAGGYNEQFF. The CDR3 DNA sequence: TGCGCCAGCAGCTCCAGACTAGCGGGGGGCTACAATGAGCAGTTCTTC. The chain recombines TRBV5-1 with TRBJ2-1; 13 bases are a match to TRBD2. Germline assignment: CDR1 SGHRS and CDR2 YFSETQ. The CDR3 has 16 amino acids. The ends lost 3 bases at V and 3 bases at J; junction bases unmatched: 3.

J is TRBJ2-5 and V is TRBV18; 9 bases fit TRBD1. CDR1 is KGHSH, CDR2 LQKENI, per germline. J gave up 7 bases and V 3 bases, and 3 bases lay outside the gene matches. The CDR3 consists of 13 residues. The DNA of the CDR3 is TGTGCCAGCTCACCCAGACAGGGGGGGACCCAGTACTTC. It translates to CASSPRQGGTQYF.

This clonotype was counted many times. Here the CDR3 reads CSAPGRGGLEQYF. CDR3 bases: TGCAGTGCCCCCGGTAGGGGGGGACTGGAGCAGTACTTC. V usage is TRBV20-1 and J usage is TRBJ2-7, with a tentative D call TRBD2 (7 bases). The CDR3 runs 13 residues. The germline gives CDR1 DFQATT, CDR2 SNEGSKA (reference sequence). V gave up 6 bases and J gave up 7 bases, with 19 bases separating them.

At least ten counts were recorded for this clonotype. The chain links TRBV3-1 to TRBJ1-6, with D maybe TRBD1 (6 bases). Germline V gives CDR1 LGHDT, CDR2 YNNKEL (reference sequence). This CDR3 has 14 residues. The V end was cut by 4 bases, the J end by 7 bases, with 11 bases between. The CDR3 spells CASSLGQNNSPLHF. CDR3 in DNA: TGTGCCAGCAGCCTTGGACAGAACAATTCACCCCTCCACTTT.

There are many counts of this clonotype. The V call is TRBV6-6, the J call TRBJ1-1; D unclear. The CDR3 totals 14 residues. Germline V gene sequence: CDR1 MNHNY, CDR2 SVGAGI (reference sequence). The V end was cut by 6 bases, the J end by 4 bases, with 15 bases between. In DNA, the CDR3 is TGTGCCAGCAGCCGTACAGCATCGGTCACTGAAGCTTTCTTT. Amino acids: CASSRTASVTEAFF.

This clonotype was seen repeatedly, ten times or more. CDR3 sequence (DNA): TGCGCCAGCAGCTTCGGACAGCTGAACACCGGGGAGCTGTTTTTT. Its protein product is CASSFGQLNTGELFF. J is TRBJ2-2 and V is TRBV5-1; D perhaps matches TRBD1 (6 bases). Germline lookup yields CDR1 SGHRS and CDR2 YFSETQ. The CDR3 loop spans 15 amino acids. Trimming left V 2 bases short and J 1 base short, with 9 bases between. Filled out from reference TRBV5-1 and TRBJ2-2, the complete variable domain reads KAGVTQTPRYLIKTRGQQVTLSCSPISGHRSVSWYQQTPGQGLQFLFEYFSETQRNKGNFPGRFSGRQFSNSRSEMNVSTLELGDSALYLCASSFGQLNTGELFFGEGSRLTVL.

The J gene is TRBJ1-2, the V gene TRBV20-1; no reliable D call. The V and J ends lost 5 bases and 8 bases respectively, with 27 bases between them. Germline V gene lookup returns CDR1 DFQATT and CDR2 SNEGSKA (reference sequence). The CDR3 contains 16 residues. CDR3 nucleotide sequence: TGCAGTGCTCCCGCGTGGCCCGACACCCTGTCTATGGGCTACACCTTC. Translated, it gives CSAPAWPDTLSMGYTF.

This clonotype has more than one count but fewer than ten. The chain uses TRBV12-3 or TRBV12-4 and TRBJ2-5; either TRBD1 or TRBD2 may fit D (6 bases each). The V end lost 3 bases, the J end lost 2 bases, and 16 bases lay between the germline ends. The CDR3 loop spans 16 amino acids. DNA for the CDR3: TGTGCCAGCAGTTTTTATTGGGGGGCTGCTCAAGAGACCCAGTACTTC. This gives the protein CASSFYWGAAQETQYF.

This clonotype has a count of ten or more. V is TRBV4-1 and J is TRBJ2-5; the D is unclear. CDR3 length equals 15 residues. Trimming pared 0 bases from V and 2 bases from J, leaving 10 bases between. Germline CDR1 reads MGHRA; CDR2 reads YSYEKL. The CDR3 DNA sequence: TGCGCCAGCAGCCAAGATGGGCAGGTACAAGAGACCCAGTACTTC. Translation: CASSQDGQVQETQYF.

The chain uses TRBV7-3 and TRBJ2-7; D possibly corresponds to TRBD2 (7 bases). Germline CDR1 reads SGHTA; CDR2 reads FQGTGA. The CDR3 consists of 14 residues. The germline V and J ends were trimmed by 3 bases and 6 bases, with 15 bases remaining between them. CDR3 DNA: TGTGCCAGCAGCTTGACGGGGGGCCCGGGCGAGCAGTACTTC. Its translation: CASSLTGGPGEQYF. The variable domain in full, with the rest retrieved from reference TRBV7-3 and TRBJ2-7, is GAGVSQTPSNKVTEKGKYVELRCDPISGHTALYWYRQSLGQGPEFLIYFQGTGAADDSGLPNDRFFAVRPEGSVSTLKIQRTERGDSAVYLCASSLTGGPGEQYFGPGTRLTVT.

This clonotype has at least ten counts. V usage is TRBV3-1 and J usage is TRBJ2-4; D gene ambiguous. Trimming took 2 bases from V and 5 from J, leaving 13 bases between them. The CDR3 consists of 15 residues. Germline lookup yields CDR1 LGHDT and CDR2 YNNKEL (reference sequence). CDR3 in amino acids: CASSQSPSAQNIQYF. The DNA for the CDR3 is TGTGCCAGCAGCCAAAGCCCTAGTGCCCAAAACATTCAGTACTTC.

This clonotype was picked up a small number of times. The chain carries TRBV5-1 and TRBJ2-7; perhaps TRBD1 as D (5 bases). The CDR3 spans 12 residues. The V gene's germline CDR1 is SGHRS and CDR2 YFSETQ. The V and J ends lost 4 bases and 1 base respectively, with 6 bases between them. The DNA of the CDR3 is TGCGCCAGCAGCGACAGTTCCTACGAGCAGTACTTC. Protein product: CASSDSSYEQYF.

This clonotype was seen at least ten times. The V and J genes are TRBV7-2 and TRBJ2-1, with 8 bases aligning to TRBD2. This CDR3 has 16 amino acids. The ends lost 5 bases at V and 12 bases at J; junction bases unmatched: 18. Germline CDR1 SGHTA, CDR2 FQGNSA. The CDR3 loop is CASSPGEGTRRASQFF. CDR3 sequence (DNA): TGTGCCAGCAGCCCCGGGGAGGGGACTAGGAGGGCTTCGCAGTTCTTC.

This clonotype was observed many times. The genes are TRBV20-1 and TRBJ1-1; TRBD1 agrees at 8 bases. The germline gives CDR1 DFQATT, CDR2 SNEGSKA (reference sequence). The CDR3 totals 11 residues. The junction had 5 bases not matched to a gene; V was cut back by 6 bases and J by 8 bases. CDR3 in amino acids: CSAYQGAEAFF. Written as DNA, the CDR3 is TGCAGTGCCTACCAGGGGGCAGAAGCTTTCTTT.

This clonotype was seen ten or more times. The chain couples TRBV5-1 to TRBJ1-5, with D hard to call. V gave up 0 bases and J gave up 12 bases, with 19 bases separating them. The CDR3 has 15 amino acids. Germline V gives CDR1 SGHRS, CDR2 YFSETQ. The CDR3 coding sequence is TGCGCCAGCAGCTTGGACAGACCCGATTTTGATCTCCAGCATTTT. This encodes CASSLDRPDFDLQHF.

The V and J genes are TRBV5-1 and TRBJ2-3, with 8 bases matching TRBD2. Looked up from germline, CDR1 is SGHRS and CDR2 is YFSETQ. The CDR3 is 15 amino acids. Trimming removed 2 bases from V and 5 bases from J; junction bases left unmatched: 7. The CDR3 sequence is CASSFGRGDGDTQYF. The CDR3 coding sequence is TGCGCCAGCAGCTTTGGGCGGGGGGATGGAGATACGCAGTATTTT.

By share, this clonotype ranks as medium-sized. The J gene is TRBJ2-1, the V gene TRBV5-6; possible D gene TRBD1, 5 bases. V was cut by 2 bases and J by 8 bases, with 5 bases left in between. Germline-derived CDR1 and CDR2 are SGHDT and YYEEEE. The CDR3 length is 11 residues. The CDR3 protein is CASSFRDEQFF. As DNA, the CDR3 is TGTGCCAGCAGCTTCAGGGATGAGCAGTTCTTC.

This clonotype appeared many times. The V and J genes are TRBV6-5 and TRBJ1-5; D is unclear. CDR1 is MNHEY and CDR2 is SVGAGI in the germline V gene. V was shortened by 6 bases and J by 2 bases, with 8 bases between the two germline ends. The CDR3 length is 13 residues. CDR3 in DNA: TGTGCCAGCAGCTTTTCGGGCAATCAGCCCCAGCATTTT. Translating it yields CASSFSGNQPQHF.

This clonotype has just a few counts. As DNA, the CDR3 is TGTGCCAGCAGCCCGCTCCTTGGACAAGAAGCAGATACGCAGTATTTT. This sequence encodes CASSPLLGQEADTQYF. The rearrangement links TRBV7-9 to TRBJ2-3, with a possible D match to TRBD1 (5 bases). The germline V gene encodes CDR1 SEHNR and CDR2 FQNEAQ (reference sequence). The germline V and J ends were trimmed by 5 bases and 4 bases, with 19 bases remaining between them. The CDR3 loop spans 16 amino acids.

This clonotype came up many times. The gene calls are TRBV5-1 and TRBJ2-2; D not certain. With 4 bases removed from V and 0 bases from J, the gap between germline ends came to 16 bases. CDR1 and CDR2 (germline): SGHRS, YFSETQ. This CDR3 spans 17 amino acids. CDR3 bases: TGCGCCAGCAGCCCGTGGGGTAGTGGTGCGAACACCGGGGAGCTGTTTTTT. It is translated as CASSPWGSGANTGELFF.

This clonotype appeared a few times. Mismatch with germline at one junction end may stem from a read error. This sequence joins TRBV20-1 and TRBJ1-6; the match to TRBD1 covers 10 bases. CDR3 length: 15 amino acids. Germline CDR1 reads DFQATT; CDR2 reads SNEGSKA (reference sequence). Here the CDR3 reads CSAPPGQGFRSPLNF. For the CDR3, the DNA is TGCAGTGCCCCGCCGGGACAGGGGTTTCGTTCACCCCTCAACTTT.

This clonotype was detected many times. A much more abundant neighbour one base away suggests this may be a read error. This chain links TRBV20-1 with TRBJ1-1, with D perhaps TRBD1 (5 bases). Trimming pared 6 bases from V and 1 base from J, leaving 12 bases between. This CDR3 spans 13 amino acids. Germline V gives CDR1 DFQATT, CDR2 SNEGSKA (reference sequence). In nucleotides, the CDR3 is TGCAGTGCGGGGGGAAAGCCGAACACTGAAGCTTTCTTT. It is translated as CSAGGKPNTEAFF.

This clonotype was observed at least ten times. The chain joins TRBV10-3 to TRBJ1-1; D remains unclear. Trimming left V 3 bases short and J 6 bases short, with 5 bases between. CDR1 ENHRY and CDR2 SYGVKD come from the germline V gene. This CDR3 spans 11 amino acids. The CDR3 protein is CAISEPPEAFF. The CDR3 DNA reads as TGTGCCATCAGTGAACCTCCTGAAGCTTTCTTT.

This clonotype was seen at least ten times. The chain employs TRBV5-6 and TRBJ2-4; 8 bases agree with TRBD2. Trimming removed 4 bases from V and 9 bases from J; junction bases left unmatched: 12. This CDR3 region has 15 residues. Germline CDR1 SGHDT, CDR2 YYEEEE. The CDR3 bases are TGTGCCAGCAGCGAGTTAGCGGGGCCTGGAGCCATTCAGTACTTC. Protein: CASSELAGPGAIQYF.